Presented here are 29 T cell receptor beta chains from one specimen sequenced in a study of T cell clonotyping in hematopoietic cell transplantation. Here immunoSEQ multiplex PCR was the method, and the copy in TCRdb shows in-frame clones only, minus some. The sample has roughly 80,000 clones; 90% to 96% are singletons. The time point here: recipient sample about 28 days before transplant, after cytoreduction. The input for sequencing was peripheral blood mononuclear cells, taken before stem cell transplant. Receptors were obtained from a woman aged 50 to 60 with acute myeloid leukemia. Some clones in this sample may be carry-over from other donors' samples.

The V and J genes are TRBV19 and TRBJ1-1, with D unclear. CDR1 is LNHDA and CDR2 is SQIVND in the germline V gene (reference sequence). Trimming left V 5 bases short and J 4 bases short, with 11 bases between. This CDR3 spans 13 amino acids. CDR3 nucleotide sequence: TGTGCCAGTAGTGTCGGGCCGCTCACTGAAGCTTTCTTT. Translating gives CASSVGPLTEAFF.

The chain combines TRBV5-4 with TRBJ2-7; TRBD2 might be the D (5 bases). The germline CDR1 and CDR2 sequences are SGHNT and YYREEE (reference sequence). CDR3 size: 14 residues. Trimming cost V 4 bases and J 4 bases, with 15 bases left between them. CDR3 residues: CASSAGVGEYEQYF. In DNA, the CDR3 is TGTGCCAGCAGCGCGGGTGTTGGGGAGTACGAGCAGTACTTC.

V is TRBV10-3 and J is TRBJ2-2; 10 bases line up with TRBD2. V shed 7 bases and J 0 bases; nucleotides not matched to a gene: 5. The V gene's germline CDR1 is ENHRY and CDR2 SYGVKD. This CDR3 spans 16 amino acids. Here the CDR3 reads CAIKASGSANTGELFF. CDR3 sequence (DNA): TGTGCCATCAAAGCTAGCGGGAGCGCGAACACCGGGGAGCTGTTTTTT.

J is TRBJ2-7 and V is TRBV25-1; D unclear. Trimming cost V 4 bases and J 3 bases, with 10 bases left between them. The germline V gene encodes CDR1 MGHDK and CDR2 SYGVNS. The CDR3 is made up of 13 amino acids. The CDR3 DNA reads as TGTGCCAGCAGTGTGGCTAGTAACTACGAGCAGTACTTC. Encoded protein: CASSVASNYEQYF.

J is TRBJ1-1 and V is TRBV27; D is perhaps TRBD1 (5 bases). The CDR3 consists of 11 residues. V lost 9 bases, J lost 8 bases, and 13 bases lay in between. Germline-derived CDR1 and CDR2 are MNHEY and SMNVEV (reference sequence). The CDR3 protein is CARMGGVEAFF. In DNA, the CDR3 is TGTGCCAGGATGGGGGGGGTAGAAGCTTTCTTT.

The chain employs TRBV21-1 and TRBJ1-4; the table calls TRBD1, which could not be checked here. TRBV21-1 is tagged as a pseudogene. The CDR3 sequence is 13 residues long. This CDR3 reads CASSKAKGGAFRF. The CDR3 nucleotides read TGTGCCAGCAGCAAAGCGAAAGGGGGCGCATTTCGGTTT.

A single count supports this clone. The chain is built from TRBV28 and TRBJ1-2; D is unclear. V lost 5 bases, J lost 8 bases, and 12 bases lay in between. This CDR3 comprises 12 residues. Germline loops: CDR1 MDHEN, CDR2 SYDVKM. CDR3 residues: CASSLPPGGYTF. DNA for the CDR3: TGTGCCAGCAGTCTTCCGCCCGGGGGCTACACCTTC.

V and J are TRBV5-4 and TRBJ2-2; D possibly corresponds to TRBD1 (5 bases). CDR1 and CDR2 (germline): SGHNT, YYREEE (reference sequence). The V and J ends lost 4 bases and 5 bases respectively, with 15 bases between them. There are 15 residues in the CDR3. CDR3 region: CASSAPSQGTGELFF. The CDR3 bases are TGTGCCAGCAGCGCCCCCAGCCAGGGAACCGGGGAGCTGTTTTTT.

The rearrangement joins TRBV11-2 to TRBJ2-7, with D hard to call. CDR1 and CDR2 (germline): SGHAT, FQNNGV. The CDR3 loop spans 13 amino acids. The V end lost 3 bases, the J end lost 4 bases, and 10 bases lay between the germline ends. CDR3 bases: TGTGCCAGCAGCTTCGAACGAAGTTACGAGCAGTACTTC. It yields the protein CASSFERSYEQYF.

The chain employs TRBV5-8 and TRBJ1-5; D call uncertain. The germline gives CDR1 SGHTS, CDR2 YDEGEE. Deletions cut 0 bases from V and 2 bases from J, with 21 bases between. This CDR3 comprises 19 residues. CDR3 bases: TGTGCCAGCAGCTTGGTTGGGCCTAGCTGGTTGGAAGGCAATCAGCCCCAGCATTTT. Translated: CASSLVGPSWLEGNQPQHF.

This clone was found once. CDR3 protein: CAISVEGSTEAFF. The CDR3 coding sequence is TGTGCCATCAGTGTAGAGGGGAGCACTGAAGCTTTCTTT. This chain uses TRBV10-3 with TRBJ1-1, with a possible D match to TRBD1 (5 bases). Trimming took 4 bases from V and 4 from J, leaving 10 bases between them. Germline values: CDR1 ENHRY, CDR2 SYGVKD. The CDR3 sequence is 13 residues long.

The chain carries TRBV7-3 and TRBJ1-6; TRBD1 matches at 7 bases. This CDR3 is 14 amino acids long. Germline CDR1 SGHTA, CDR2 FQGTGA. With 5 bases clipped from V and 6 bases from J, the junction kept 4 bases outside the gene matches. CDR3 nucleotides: TGTGCCAGCAGCGAGGGACAGCGTAATTCACCCCTCCACTTT. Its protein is CASSEGQRNSPLHF.

The CDR3 nucleotides read TGCGCCAGCAGCTCGGGGGCAGTGGGCACTGAAGCTTTCTTT. Translation: CASSSGAVGTEAFF. The V and J genes are TRBV5-1 and TRBJ1-1; possibly TRBD1 for D (6 bases). Trimming cost V 3 bases and J 4 bases, with 13 bases left between them. CDR1 SGHRS and CDR2 YFSETQ come from the germline V gene. This CDR3 is built from 14 residues.

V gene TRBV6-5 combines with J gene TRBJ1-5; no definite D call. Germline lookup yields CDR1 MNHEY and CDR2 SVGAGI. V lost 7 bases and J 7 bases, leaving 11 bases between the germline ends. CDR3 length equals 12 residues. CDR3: CASNPPGQPQHF. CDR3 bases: TGTGCCAGCAATCCCCCGGGGCAGCCCCAGCATTTT.

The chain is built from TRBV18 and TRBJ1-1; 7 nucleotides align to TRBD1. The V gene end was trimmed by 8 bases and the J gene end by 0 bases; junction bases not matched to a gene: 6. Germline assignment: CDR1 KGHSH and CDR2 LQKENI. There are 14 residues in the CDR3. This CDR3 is CASDRQGMNTEAFF. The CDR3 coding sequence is TGTGCCAGCGACAGACAGGGAATGAACACTGAAGCTTTCTTT.

The CDR3 DNA sequence: TGTGCCAGCAGTCTTAGCGGGAGTAAGGACAATGAGCAGTTCTTC. This translates into CASSLSGSKDNEQFF. The rearrangement uses TRBV28 and TRBJ2-1; TRBD2 matches at 9 bases. The V gene end was trimmed by 5 bases and the J gene end by 5 bases; junction bases not matched to a gene: 7. Looked up from germline, CDR1 is MDHEN and CDR2 is SYDVKM. This CDR3 comprises 15 residues.

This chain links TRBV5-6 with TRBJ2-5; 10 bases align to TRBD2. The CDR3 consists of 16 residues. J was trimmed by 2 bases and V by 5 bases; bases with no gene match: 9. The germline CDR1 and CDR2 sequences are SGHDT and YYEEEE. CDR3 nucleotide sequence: TGTGCCAGCAGGTTTAGGGGTAGCGGGGGGCAAGAGACCCAGTACTTC. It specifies CASRFRGSGGQETQYF.

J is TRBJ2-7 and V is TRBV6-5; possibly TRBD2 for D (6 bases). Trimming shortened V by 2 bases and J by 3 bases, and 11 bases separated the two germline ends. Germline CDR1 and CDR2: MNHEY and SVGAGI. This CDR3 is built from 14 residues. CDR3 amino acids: CASSYRDSNYEQYF. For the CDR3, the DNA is TGTGCCAGCAGTTACCGGGACTCCAACTACGAGCAGTACTTC.

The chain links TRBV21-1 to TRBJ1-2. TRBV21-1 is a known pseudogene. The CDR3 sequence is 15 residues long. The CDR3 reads CASSLWRGLLNGYTF. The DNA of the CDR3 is TGTGCCAGCAGCCTATGGCGGGGTCTCTTGAATGGCTACACCTTC.

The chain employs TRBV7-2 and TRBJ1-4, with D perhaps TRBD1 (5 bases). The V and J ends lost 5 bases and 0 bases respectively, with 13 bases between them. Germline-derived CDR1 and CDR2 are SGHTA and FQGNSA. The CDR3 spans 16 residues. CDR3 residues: CASSRQRGTTNEKLFF. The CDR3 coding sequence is TGTGCCAGCAGCCGACAACGGGGCACAACTAATGAAAAACTGTTTTTT.

CDR3 sequence reads: CATSSGRLAKNIQYF. The CDR3 coding sequence is TGTGCCACCAGCAGTGGGCGGTTAGCCAAAAACATTCAGTACTTC. The V call is TRBV15, the J call TRBJ2-4, with D unresolved. This CDR3 region has 15 residues. Germline lookup yields CDR1 LNHNV and CDR2 YYDKDF (reference sequence). The ends were cut back, 3 bases at V and 0 bases at J, with 9 bases in the middle.

The DNA of the CDR3 is TGTGCCTGGAGCCTCATCCGGGATACGCAGTATTTT. Protein: CAWSLIRDTQYF. The gene calls are TRBV30 and TRBJ2-3; D gene ambiguous. CDR3 length: 12 residues. Germline lookup yields CDR1 GTSNPN and CDR2 SVGIG (reference sequence). Trimming took 3 bases from V and 6 from J, leaving 10 bases between them.

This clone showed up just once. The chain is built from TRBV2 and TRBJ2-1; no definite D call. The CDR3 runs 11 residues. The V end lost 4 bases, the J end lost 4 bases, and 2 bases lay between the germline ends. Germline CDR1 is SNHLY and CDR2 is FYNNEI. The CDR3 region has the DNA TGTGCCAGCAGTGTGTACAATGAGCAGTTCTTC. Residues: CASSVYNEQFF.

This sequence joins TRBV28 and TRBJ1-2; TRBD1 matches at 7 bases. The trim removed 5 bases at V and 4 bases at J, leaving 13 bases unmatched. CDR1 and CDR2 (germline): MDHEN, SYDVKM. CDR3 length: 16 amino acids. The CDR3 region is CASSRPGAGGIYGYTF. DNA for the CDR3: TGTGCCAGCAGTAGGCCCGGAGCAGGGGGAATCTATGGCTACACCTTC.

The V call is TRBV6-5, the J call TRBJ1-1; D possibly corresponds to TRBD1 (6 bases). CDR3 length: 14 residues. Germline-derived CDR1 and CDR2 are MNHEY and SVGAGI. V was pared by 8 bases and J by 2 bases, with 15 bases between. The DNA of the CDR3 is TGTGCCAGCGGGACCGGGACATTCAACACTGAAGCTTTCTTT. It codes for CASGTGTFNTEAFF.

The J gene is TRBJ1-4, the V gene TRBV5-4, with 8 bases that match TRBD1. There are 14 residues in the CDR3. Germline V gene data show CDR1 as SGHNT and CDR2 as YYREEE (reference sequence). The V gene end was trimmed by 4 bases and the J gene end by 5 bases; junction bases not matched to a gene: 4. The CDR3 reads CASSGGQENEKLFF. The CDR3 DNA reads TGTGCCAGCAGCGGGGGACAGGAGAATGAAAAACTGTTTTTT.

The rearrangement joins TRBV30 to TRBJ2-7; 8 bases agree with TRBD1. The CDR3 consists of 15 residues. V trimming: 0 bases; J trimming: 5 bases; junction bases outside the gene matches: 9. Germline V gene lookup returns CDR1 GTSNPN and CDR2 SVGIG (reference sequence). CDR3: CAWSVQGGVIHEQYF. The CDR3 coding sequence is TGTGCCTGGAGTGTACAGGGGGGTGTTATCCACGAGCAGTACTTC.

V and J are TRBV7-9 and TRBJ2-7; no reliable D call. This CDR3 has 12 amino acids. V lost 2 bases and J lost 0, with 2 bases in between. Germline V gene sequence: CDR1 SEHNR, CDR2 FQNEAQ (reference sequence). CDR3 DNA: TGTGCCAGCAGCTTATCCTCCTACGAGCAGTACTTC. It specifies CASSLSSYEQYF.

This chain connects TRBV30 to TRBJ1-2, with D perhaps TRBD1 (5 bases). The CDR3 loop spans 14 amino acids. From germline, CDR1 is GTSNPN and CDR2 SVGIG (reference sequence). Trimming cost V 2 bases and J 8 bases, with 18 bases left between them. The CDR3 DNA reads TGTGCCTGGAGTCCTGCGGGGCAACTTAGAGGCTACACCTTC. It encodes CAWSPAGQLRGYTF.